This TCR beta chain emerged from a study of T-cell memory formation after mild COVID-19 (dated by TCRdb to 2020 to 2022). Turning to the overall study: TCR sequence clusters from the two donors were found to be largely donor specific. The cohort was made up of two young adult volunteers, one female and one male, who were previously healthy. Longitudinal TCRalpha and TCRbeta repertoire sequencing tracked T-cell clones expanding and contracting after mild COVID-19 in a couple of donors. Broad study findings and their caveats: SARS-CoV-2 specificity of the second-wave clones peaking on day 37 was not confirmed. Only a couple of mild cases were covered by the study, and larger cohorts that include severe cases with pre-infection samples were considered necessary. Balanced CD4/CD8 phenotypes were observed for clones contracting from day 15 to 85, whereas a bias towards CD4+ was observed for a second wave of clones expanding from day 15 to 37. Some responding clones were detected in pre-infection memory, suggesting pre-existing cross-reactive memory T cells joined the SARS-CoV-2 response. Contracting CD4+ clones were located mainly in the CM and EM memory subsets, whereas CD8+ clones were found to be enriched in EMRA.

Trimming accounts for 5 bases at V and 12 bases at J, while the number of junction bases matched to no gene is 6. Taken from cysteine to phenylalanine, the CDR3 has 13 residues. The CDR3 DNA has 39 bases and is translated from base 1. CDR1 is given as SGHTA and CDR2 as FQGNSA, both from the germline V gene. This clonotype appeared a few times. Its specific antigen is unknown. The record has no base qualities; no much larger clone is one base away. Ficoll-Paque density gradient centrifugation was used to isolate PBMCs. These reads were obtained on an Illumina NovaSeq 6000. cDNA libraries for TCRalpha and TCRbeta were prepared by 5'RACE using constant-segment primers, with sample barcodes and unique molecular identifiers added. Trizol reagent was used to extract RNA from every sample. Libraries were amplified in two PCR steps, with a second sample barcode and Illumina TruSeq adapters added in the second step. Sequencing of the libraries was done on an Illumina NovaSeq, producing 2 x 150 bp paired-end reads. Per the source publication's procedure: With migec v1.2.7, reads were demultiplexed and then collapsed into UMI-guided consensus sequences. Using mixcr v2.1.11, UMI consensuses were aligned to TRA and TRB V and J templates and then assembled into clonotypes. A clonotype was counted as expanded or contracted only if both edgeR and NoisET called the change significant, with noise models trained on biological replicates. For edgeR calls, the cutoffs were a false discovery rate-adjusted p below 0.01 and a log2 fold-change threshold of 1. As an exploratory analysis of dynamics, max-normalized trajectories of the 1000 most abundant clonotypes were examined by PCA with hierarchical clustering. The CD4 or CD8 phenotype of responding clones was assigned using the separately sequenced CD4+ and CD8+ repertoires. TCRdb trimmed public reads at Q25 via fastp, called clones via MiXCR and kept in-frame beta chains. Each record represents a unique CDR3 protein, reported with the most common genes and DNA among its rows. TCRdb, rather than the study authors, made the V and J calls. This sample comprises 250,000 to 300,000 distinct CDR3 sequences, roughly 17% of them detected only once. Of the sample, roughly 23% falls within the top ten clones.

The sequence joins TRBV7-2 to TRBJ1-6, with TRBD1 identical over 8 junction bases. This receptor was taken from a man aged 18 to 29 who had mild COVID-19 (a few samples of this study predate the infection). The sample titles of this study are shuffled in the database, so cell type and time point are left out; the donor was told from shared clones. The sample taken for sequencing was PBMCs or a T cell subset sorted from them (not recorded which). The nucleotide sequence is given as TGTGCCAGCAGCGTAAACAGGGGGAGACCCCTCCACTTT. Translated, this is CASSVNRGRPLHF.